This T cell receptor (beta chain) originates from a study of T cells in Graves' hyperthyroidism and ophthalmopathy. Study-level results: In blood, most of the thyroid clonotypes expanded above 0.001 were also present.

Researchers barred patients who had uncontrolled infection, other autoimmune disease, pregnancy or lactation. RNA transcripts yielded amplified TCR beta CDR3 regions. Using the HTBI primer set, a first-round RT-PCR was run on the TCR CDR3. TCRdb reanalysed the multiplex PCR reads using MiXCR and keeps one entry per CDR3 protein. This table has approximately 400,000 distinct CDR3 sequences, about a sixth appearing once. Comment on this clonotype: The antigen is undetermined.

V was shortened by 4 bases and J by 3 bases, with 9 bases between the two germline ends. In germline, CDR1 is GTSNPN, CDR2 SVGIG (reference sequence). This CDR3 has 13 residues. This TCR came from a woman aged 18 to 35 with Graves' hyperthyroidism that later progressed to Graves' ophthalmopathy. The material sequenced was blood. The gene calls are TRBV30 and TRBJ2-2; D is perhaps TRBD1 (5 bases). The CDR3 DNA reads TGTGCCTGGATGGACACCGACACCGGGGAGCTGTTTTTT. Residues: CAWMDTDTGELFF. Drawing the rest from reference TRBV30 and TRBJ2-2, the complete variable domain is SQTIHQWPATLVQPVGSPLSLECTVEGTSNPNLYWYRQAAGRGLQLLFYSVGIGQISSEVPQNLSASRPQDRQFILSSKKLLLSDSGFYLCAWMDTDTGELFFGEGSRLTVL.